This T cell receptor (beta chain) was captured by sequencing in a study of blood T cell repertoires in COVID-19. Study background: Italy, Spain and the United States were the sources of the convalescent and acute COVID-19 samples. Nucleic acid was either cDNA or gDNA, and it came from T cells, B-cell-depleted T cells, or PBMCs.

In the original workflow: By means of reference gene primer amplification, nucleated cell counts were estimated. Profiled with immunoSEQ multiplex PCR; TCRdb holds only in-frame clones, not every one. V, J and clone size are taken as reported in that table, and D and trimming were inferred from the DNA itself. The sample carries some 96,000 clones, approximately 86% recorded once. The germline CDR1 and CDR2 sequences are MDHEN and SYDVKM. This CDR3 spans 12 amino acids. The V gene lost 7 bases and the J gene lost 5 bases, with 8 bases spanning the gap. This receptor was taken from a man at least 80 years old with acute or convalescent COVID-19. The V and J genes are TRBV28 and TRBJ2-2, with D possibly being TRBD2 (5 bases). Input material: peripheral blood. The CDR3 DNA follows: TGTGCCAGCAAGCAGCGGACCGGGGAGCTGTTTTTT. This translates into CASKQRTGELFF.